This T cell receptor (beta chain) was captured by sequencing in a study of human T cells and chemical hapten exposure. For the study at large: The sensitizing agent was 2% DPC, placed on roughly 2 cm by roughly 2 cm of upper inner arm skin.

MiXCR, run by TCRdb on the RACE reads, gives a single entry per CDR3 protein. The data hold approximately 52,000 distinct CDR3 sequences, with 8.5% to 10% observed a single time. Only a few counts were recorded for this clonotype. CDR3 length: 15 amino acids. Trimming removed 1 base from V and 7 bases from J, with 11 bases in between. CDR1 MGHRA and CDR2 YSYEKL come from the germline V gene. The time point: pre-sensitization, week 0. Treatment indicated: therapeutic diphenylcyclopropenone sensitization with weekly scalp DPC. The chain couples TRBV4-1 to TRBJ1-6; possibly TRBD1 for D (5 bases). The origin of this receptor is a woman aged 40 to 50 with alopecia areata. Some clones in this sample may be carry-over from other donors' samples. The sample in question was whole blood, obtained in connection with sensitization to the hapten diphenylcyclopropenone (DPC). As DNA, the CDR3 is TGCGCCAGCAGCCAAGGGGACGGAAGAAATTCACCCCTCCACTTT. Protein sequence: CASSQGDGRNSPLHF.